This T cell receptor (beta chain) emerged from a study of cytomegalovirus exposure and HLA in healthy donors. Overall study: Among the 300 to 500 genotyped donors, around 81% were placed in the Caucasian-associated ancestry cluster. Overall study findings and caveats: TCR beta V segments were, for the most part, productive about 90% or about 30% of the time in an earlier analysis. In vitro assays verified that three CMV-associated chains recognized CMV antigens specifically. Later analysis revealed greater clonal expansion in HLA-associated TCR beta chains than in equally common others.

On this clone itself: The antigen remains undetermined.

The V and J ends lost 4 bases and 1 base, in that order; junction bases with no gene match: 18. The CDR3 sequence is 19 residues long. Germline V CDR1 and CDR2: SGHRS, YFSETQ. A multiplex PCR was run with 60 Vbeta primers and 13 Jbeta primers. TCRdb keeps only in-frame clones here, not all; method: immunoSEQ multiplex PCR. The sample lists fewer than 350,000 clones; about 87% were seen once. This receptor was obtained from a woman under 30 in good health and CMV-seronegative. This chain uses TRBV5-1 with TRBJ1-1; 8 positions agree with TRBD1. Sequencing input: PBMCs. The chain's CDR3 is CASSPRGVGTGSPNTEAFF. Here the CDR3 DNA reads TGCGCCAGCAGCCCCCGAGGGGTGGGGACAGGTTCCCCGAACACTGAAGCTTTCTTT.